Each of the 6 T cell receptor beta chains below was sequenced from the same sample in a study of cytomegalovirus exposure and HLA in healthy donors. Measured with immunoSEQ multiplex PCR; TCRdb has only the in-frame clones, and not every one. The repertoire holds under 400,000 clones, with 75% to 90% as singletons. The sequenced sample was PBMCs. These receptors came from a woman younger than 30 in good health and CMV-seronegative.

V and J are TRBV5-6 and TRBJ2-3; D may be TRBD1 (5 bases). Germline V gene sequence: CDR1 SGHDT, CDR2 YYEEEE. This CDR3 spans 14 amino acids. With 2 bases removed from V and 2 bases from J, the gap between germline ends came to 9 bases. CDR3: CASSFGRVTDTQYF. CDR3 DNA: TGTGCCAGCAGCTTTGGCAGGGTCACAGATACGCAGTATTTT.

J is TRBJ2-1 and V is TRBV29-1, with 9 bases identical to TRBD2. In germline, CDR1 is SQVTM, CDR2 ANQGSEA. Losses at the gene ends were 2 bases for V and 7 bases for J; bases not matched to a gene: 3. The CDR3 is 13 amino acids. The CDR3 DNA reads TGCAGCGTTGAAAGGCTAGCGGGAAATGAGCAGTTCTTC. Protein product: CSVERLAGNEQFF.

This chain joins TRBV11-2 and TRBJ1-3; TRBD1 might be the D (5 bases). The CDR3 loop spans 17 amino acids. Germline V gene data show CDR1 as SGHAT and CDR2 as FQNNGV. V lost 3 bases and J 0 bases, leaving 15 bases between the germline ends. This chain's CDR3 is CASSFQWGLSSGNTIYF. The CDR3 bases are TGTGCCAGCAGCTTCCAGTGGGGCCTTAGCTCTGGAAACACCATATATTTT.

CDR3 sequence (DNA): TGTGCCAGCAGTTGGCGGGCCCAGGGGTACGAGCAGTACTTC. As protein: CASSWRAQGYEQYF. This chain links TRBV6-5 with TRBJ2-7; a possible D gene is TRBD1 (6 bases). From germline, CDR1 is MNHEY and CDR2 SVGAGI. V lost 4 bases to trimming and J lost 4 bases, with 14 bases between them. The CDR3 has 14 amino acids.

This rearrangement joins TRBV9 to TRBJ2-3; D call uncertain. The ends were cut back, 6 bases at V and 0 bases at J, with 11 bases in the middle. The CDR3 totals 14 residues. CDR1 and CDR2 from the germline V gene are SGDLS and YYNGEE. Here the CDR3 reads CASTTHPSTDTQYF. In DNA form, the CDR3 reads TGTGCCAGCACCACTCACCCCAGCACAGATACGCAGTATTTT. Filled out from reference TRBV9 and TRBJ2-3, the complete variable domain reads DSGVTQTPKHLITATGQRVTLRCSPRSGDLSVYWYQQSLDQGLQFLIQYYNGEERAKGNILERFSAQQFPDLHSELNLSSLELGDSALYFCASTTHPSTDTQYFGPGTRLTVL.

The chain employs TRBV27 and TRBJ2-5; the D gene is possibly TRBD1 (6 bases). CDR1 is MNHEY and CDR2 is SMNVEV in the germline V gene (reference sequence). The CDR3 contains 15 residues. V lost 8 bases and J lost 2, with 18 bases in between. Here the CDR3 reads CASQPSDSPQETQYF. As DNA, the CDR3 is TGTGCCAGCCAACCCTCGGACAGCCCTCAAGAGACCCAGTACTTC.